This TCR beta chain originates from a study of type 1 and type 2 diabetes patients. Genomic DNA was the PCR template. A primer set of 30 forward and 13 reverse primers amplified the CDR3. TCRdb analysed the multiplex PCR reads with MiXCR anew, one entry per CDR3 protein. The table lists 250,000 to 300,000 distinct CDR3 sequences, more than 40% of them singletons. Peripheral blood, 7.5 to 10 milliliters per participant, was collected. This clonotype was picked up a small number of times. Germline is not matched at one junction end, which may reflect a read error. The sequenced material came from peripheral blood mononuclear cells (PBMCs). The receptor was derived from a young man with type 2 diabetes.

This chain's CDR3 is CASSHSSGGISDEQFF. CDR3 sequence (DNA): TGTGCCAGCAGCCACTCTAGCGGGGGGATCTCCGATGAGCAGTTCTTC. V gene TRBV4-1 combines with J gene TRBJ2-1, with 11 bases aligning to TRBD2. CDR3 length: 16 residues. From germline, CDR1 is MGHRA and CDR2 YSYEKL.